The entry that follows covers one TCR beta chain sequence. Its specificity is unknown. At one end the junction does not follow the germline gene, possibly because of a read error. This sample was included in a study of T cell responses to AZD1222 COVID-19 vaccine. Across the study: Second doses were pooled across both intervals (about 4 or about 12 weeks). Findings of the study overall: Nearly half of spike-specific TCRs reportedly target variant regions that are unmutated in the B.1.351 and B.1.1.7 variants. CD4 TCRs covered the whole spike, strongest at regions 160-218 and 743-854. Clonal diversity was possibly underestimated, and white British individuals and females predominated among donors.

Profiling relied on immunoSEQ multiplex PCR, and the TCRdb table lists in-frame clones only, not all of them. The sample has over 100,000 clones; under 90% are singletons. Germline lookup yields CDR1 SGHTA and CDR2 FQGTGA. CDR3 size: 16 residues. V and J are TRBV7-3 and TRBJ2-1; D remains unclear. This receptor was taken from an adult in good health. Here the sequenced sample was peripheral blood, taken on day 0 of AZD1222 vaccination. CDR3 sequence: CASSLNSFSSYNEQFF. CDR3 sequence (DNA): TGTGCCAGCAGTTTAAACTCGTTCAGCTCCTACAATGAGCAGTTCTTC. Looking up the rest from reference TRBV7-3 and TRBJ2-1 gives the full variable domain: GAGVSQTPSNKVTEKGKYVELRCDPISGHTALYWYRQSLGQGPEFLIYFQGTGAADDSGLPNDRFFAVRPEGSVSTLKIQRTERGDSAVYLCASSLNSFSSYNEQFFGPGTRLTVL.